The rows below give T cell receptor beta chains drawn from one sample of a study of regulatory T cells in long-lasting Graves disease. TCRdb re-analysed the multiplex PCR reads in MiXCR, keeping a single row per CDR3 protein. The sample carries approximately 400,000 distinct CDR3 sequences, around 24% recorded once. The input for sequencing was peripheral blood mononuclear cells (PBMCs), taken when the disease was refractory, from a patient treated with antithyroid drugs. The source is a female donor with Graves disease. Each CDR3 is given with its conserved first and last residue. Each record gives: clone size, D gene, J gene, V gene, CDR3 protein, CDR3 DNA. A D gene is named only where the DNA matches it firmly. Some rows have no size entry. The others give once, few or many, or a class for an expanded clone.

NA,TRBD2,TRBJ2-6,TRBV5-1,CASSRGSYGSGANVLTF,TGCGCCAGCAGCCGCGGGAGTTATGGCTCTGGGGCCAACGTCCTGACTTTC
few,NA,TRBJ1-2,TRBV15,CATSREQRARQGYTF,TGTGCCACCAGCAGAGAACAGAGGGCTCGGCAAGGCTACACCTTC
NA,TRBD1,TRBJ2-2,TRBV7-8,CASSAGTGAAGELFF,TGTGCCAGCAGCGCCGGGACAGGGGCGGCCGGGGAGCTGTTTTTT
few,NA,TRBJ1-2,TRBV7-2,CASSLAGASYGYTF,TGTGCCAGCAGCTTAGCCGGGGCAAGCTATGGCTACACCTTC
few,NA,TRBJ2-5,TRBV4-1,CASSRGWAQETQYF,TGCGCCAGCAGCCGAGGGTGGGCCCAAGAGACCCAGTACTTC
NA,TRBD1,TRBJ1-1,TRBV29-1,CSVEDRDRVGSNTEAFF,TGCAGCGTTGAAGATCGGGACAGGGTTGGTTCGAACACTGAAGCTTTCTTT
NA,TRBD2,TRBJ2-7,TRBV20-1,CSARSGVSYEQYF,TGCAGTGCTAGAAGCGGGGTCTCCTACGAGCAGTACTTC
few,TRBD1,TRBJ1-5,TRBV20-1,CSASTGGRGHQPQHF,TGCAGTGCTAGTACGGGGGGAAGGGGGCATCAGCCCCAGCATTTT
NA,NA,TRBJ1-4,TRBV28,CASTSGDLFATNEKLFF,TGTGCCAGCACCTCCGGGGACCTCTTTGCAACTAATGAAAAACTGTTTTTT
many,NA,TRBJ1-2,TRBV20-1,CSVGTVPGYTF,TGCAGTGTGGGGACCGTGCCAGGCTACACCTTC
few,NA,TRBJ1-1,TRBV5-1,CASSLESGGEAFF,TGCGCCAGCAGCTTGGAATCGGGGGGGGAAGCTTTCTTT
NA,NA,TRBJ2-7,TRBV13,CASNRGASGTYEQYF,TGTGCCAGCAACAGGGGGGCTAGCGGCACCTACGAGCAGTACTTC
NA,NA,TRBJ2-6,TRBV6-1,CASYGAGANVLTF,TGTGCCAGTTATGGGGCTGGGGCCAACGTCCTGACTTTC
few,NA,TRBJ2-4,TRBV29-1,CSVAGTGNIQYF,TGCAGCGTAGCTGGGACGGGGAACATTCAGTACTTC
NA,NA,TRBJ2-5,TRBV9,CASSLNAGSQTQHF,TGTGCCAGCAGCCTTAACGCGGGTTCACAGACCCAGCACTTC
NA,TRBD2,TRBJ2-4,TRBV11-2,CASSPEAGGKNIQYF,TGTGCCAGCAGCCCGGAGGCGGGGGGCAAAAACATTCAGTACTTC
NA,NA,TRBJ2-6,TRBV14,CASSSDFASGANVLTF,TGTGCCAGCAGCTCAGATTTCGCTTCCGGGGCCAACGTCCTGACTTTC
NA,NA,TRBJ1-2,TRBV12-3/TRBV12-4,CASSREGVAYGYTF,TGTGCCAGCAGCCGGGAGGGGGTTGCATATGGCTACACCTTC
NA,NA,TRBJ1-1,TRBV9,CASSVASGDTEAFF,TGTGCCAGCAGCGTAGCTTCGGGAGATACTGAAGCTTTCTTT
NA,TRBD1,TRBJ1-2,TRBV5-4,CASSLTPGQTNYGYTF,TGTGCCAGCAGCCTGACGCCGGGACAGACTAACTATGGCTACACCTTC
NA,TRBD1,TRBJ2-4,TRBV7-9,CASSLAAGGAKNIQYF,TGTGCCAGCAGCTTAGCGGCAGGGGGAGCCAAAAACATTCAGTACTTC
NA,NA,TRBJ2-2,TRBV19,CASSIEGTGELFF,TGTGCCAGTAGTATAGAAGGGACCGGGGAGCTGTTTTTT
NA,NA,TRBJ1-5,TRBV15,CATSRENSNQPQHF,TGTGCCACCAGCCGAGAAAATAGCAATCAGCCCCAGCATTTT
many,NA,TRBJ2-5,TRBV11-3,CASSGRTETQYF,TGTGCCAGCAGCGGACGAACAGAGACCCAGTACTTC
NA,NA,TRBJ2-2,TRBV9,CASSVSGAGELFF,TGTGCCAGCAGCGTGTCCGGGGCCGGGGAGCTGTTTTTT
NA,TRBD1,TRBJ1-2,TRBV20-1,CSASRQGANYGYTF,TGCAGTGCTAGCAGACAGGGGGCAAACTATGGCTACACCTTC
NA,TRBD1,TRBJ1-6,TRBV14,CASSRMTGGSPLHF,TGTGCCAGCAGCCGGATGACAGGGGGTTCACCCCTCCACTTT
NA,NA,TRBJ1-2,TRBV5-1,CASSLSVSGNNYGYTF,TGCGCCAGCAGCTTGTCGGTATCGGGGAACAACTATGGCTACACCTTC
NA,NA,TRBJ2-2,TRBV7-9,CASSGLFESNTGELFF,TGTGCCAGCAGCGGACTCTTTGAGTCGAACACCGGGGAGCTGTTTTTT
NA,NA,TRBJ1-1,TRBV25-1,CASSDRRLGAFF,TGTGCCAGCAGTGATCGACGGTTGGGGGCTTTCTTT
many,NA,TRBJ2-7,TRBV2,CASKLTGYEQYF,TGTGCCAGCAAATTGACAGGATACGAGCAGTACTTC
NA,NA,TRBJ2-2,TRBV2,CASSKEGGNTGELFF,TGTGCCAGCAGCAAGGAGGGCGGGAACACCGGGGAGCTGTTTTTT
NA,NA,TRBJ2-3,TRBV7-3,CASSLTRATDTQYF,TGTGCCAGCAGCTTAACGCGGGCCACAGATACGCAGTATTTT
many,NA,TRBJ1-5,TRBV24-1,CATSGGGSNQPQHF,TGTGCCACCAGCGGAGGGGGTAGCAATCAGCCCCAGCATTTT
few,NA,TRBJ2-5,TRBV20-1,CSALPFRGIQETQYF,TGCAGTGCTCTCCCCTTCCGCGGGATCCAAGAGACCCAGTACTTC
few,NA,TRBJ2-7,TRBV30,CASGGGISYEQYF,TGTGCCTCTGGAGGCGGGATCTCCTACGAGCAGTACTTC
NA,NA,TRBJ2-5,TRBV10-3,CAISESGREQETQYF,TGTGCCATCAGTGAGAGCGGCAGGGAGCAAGAGACCCAGTACTTC
NA,TRBD1,TRBJ1-1,TRBV29-1,CSVEASDRGRRTEAFF,TGCAGCGTTGAGGCGTCGGACAGGGGGCGAAGGACTGAAGCTTTCTTT
NA,NA,TRBJ2-6,TRBV6-1,CASSEFSGANVLTF,TGTGCCAGCAGTGAATTCTCTGGGGCCAACGTCCTGACTTTC
NA,NA,TRBJ2-3,TRBV2,CASSEFGGTVGDTQYF,TGTGCCAGCAGTGAATTTGGCGGGACGGTCGGAGATACGCAGTATTTT
NA,TRBD1,TRBJ2-7,TRBV27,CASSPGTGTGGFEQYF,TGTGCCAGCAGTCCGGGGACCGGGACAGGGGGCTTCGAGCAGTACTTC
few,NA,TRBJ2-7,TRBV30,CAWRVSKYEQYF,TGTGCCTGGAGGGTCTCAAAGTACGAGCAGTACTTC
NA,NA,TRBJ2-1,TRBV7-2,CASSPRREVYNEQFF,TGTGCCAGCAGCCCCCGCAGGGAAGTCTACAATGAGCAGTTCTTC
once,NA,TRBJ2-2,TRBV5-1,CASSLVSDTGELFF,TGCGCCAGCAGCTTGGTATCTGACACCGGGGAGCTGTTTTTT
few,TRBD1,TRBJ1-2,TRBV18,CASSPVETGFGYGYTF,TGTGCCAGCTCCCCCGTGGAGACAGGGTTTGGCTATGGCTACACCTTC
NA,TRBD1,TRBJ1-1,TRBV29-1,CSVPTGGTEAFF,TGCAGCGTACCGACAGGGGGCACTGAAGCTTTCTTT
few,NA,TRBJ2-5,TRBV7-9,CASSLLVPETQYF,TGTGCCAGCAGCTTATTGGTCCCGGAGACCCAGTACTTC
few,NA,TRBJ1-1,TRBV29-1,CSVEDIGRAPGDTEAFF,TGCAGCGTTGAAGATATCGGCAGGGCACCAGGAGACACTGAAGCTTTCTTT
NA,NA,TRBJ2-4,TRBV7-2,CASSSPSEAKNIQYF,TGTGCCAGCAGCTCACCGTCGGAAGCCAAAAACATTCAGTACTTC
few,TRBD1,TRBJ1-2,TRBV20-1,CSASRGAGTGGGYTF,TGCAGTGCTAGCAGGGGGGCCGGGACAGGGGGCGGCTACACCTTC
many,NA,TRBJ1-2,TRBV12-3/TRBV12-4,CASSLGQKNGYTF,TGTGCCAGCAGTTTAGGCCAAAAAAATGGCTACACCTTC
NA,NA,TRBJ2-5,TRBV30,CAWSLLRKGETQYF,TGTGCCTGGTCCCTTTTGAGAAAGGGAGAGACCCAGTACTTC